These 15 T cell receptor beta chains were all obtained from the same sample, sequenced in a study of blood T cell repertoires in COVID-19. Produced via immunoSEQ multiplex PCR; TCRdb's table is partial and in-frame only. The data show 110,000 or so clones, about 90% seen once. Material: peripheral blood. The origin of the receptors is a human donor in a cohort sampled during active COVID-19.

This clone was seen only once. The chain joins TRBV7-9 to TRBJ1-3, with D maybe TRBD1 (6 bases). Germline V gives CDR1 SEHNR, CDR2 FQNEAQ (reference sequence). This CDR3 has 15 amino acids. Deletions cut 8 bases from V and 1 base from J, with 15 bases between. The CDR3 DNA sequence: TGTGCCAGCTATGTACAGGGCTCTTCTGGAAACACCATATATTTT. Translated, it gives CASYVQGSSGNTIYF. Combining the CDR3 with reference TRBV7-9 and TRBJ1-3 gives the whole variable domain DTGVSQNPRHKITKRGQNVTFRCDPISEHNRLYWYRQTLGQGPEFLTYFQNEAQLEKSRLLSDRFSAERPKGSFSTLEIQRTEQGDSAMYLCASYVQGSSGNTIYFGEGSWLTVV.

CDR3 DNA: TGTGCCAGCAGCCCCTCAGGGGCAGCCGGGGCCCAGCATTTT. The encoded protein is CASSPSGAAGAQHF. The rearrangement joins TRBV7-9 to TRBJ1-5; a possible D gene is TRBD1 (6 bases). The CDR3 runs to 14 residues. Germline V CDR1 and CDR2: SEHNR, FQNEAQ (reference sequence). V lost 5 bases, J lost 11 bases, and 19 bases lay in between. Full variable domain (missing parts from reference TRBV7-9 and TRBJ1-5): DTGVSQNPRHKITKRGQNVTFRCDPISEHNRLYWYRQTLGQGPEFLTYFQNEAQLEKSRLLSDRFSAERPKGSFSTLEIQRTEQGDSAMYLCASSPSGAAGAQHFGDGTRLSIL.

The CDR3 nucleotides read TGTGCCAGCAGTAGGGGACAGGGCAACGAGCAGTACTTC. Protein: CASSRGQGNEQYF. The V gene is TRBV6-5, the J gene TRBJ2-7, with 9 bases matching TRBD1. The CDR3 length is 13 residues. Germline assignment: CDR1 MNHEY and CDR2 SVGAGI. Unmatched junction bases numbered 4, after V lost 5 bases and J lost 5 bases.

V usage is TRBV2 and J usage is TRBJ2-1; 7 nucleotides agree with TRBD1. The CDR3 spans 12 residues. Germline V gives CDR1 SNHLY, CDR2 FYNNEI. V gave up 8 bases and J gave up 4 bases; unmatched junction bases: 2. The DNA for the CDR3 is TGTGCCAGCGACAGGGTGTACAATGAGCAGTTCTTC. It translates to CASDRVYNEQFF.

This clone was detected only once. CDR3 in DNA: TGTGCCACCAGCCTAGCGGGAGGCGAGACCCAGTACTTC. It encodes CATSLAGGETQYF. The chain couples TRBV24-1 to TRBJ2-5; 11 bases align to TRBD2. This CDR3 contains 13 residues. The junction had 2 bases not matched to a gene; V was cut back by 7 bases and J by 5 bases. Germline values: CDR1 KGHDR, CDR2 SFDVKD.

The chain joins TRBV6-1 to TRBJ2-1; 9 positions agree with TRBD2. The CDR3 loop spans 15 amino acids. Trimming removed 1 base from V and 6 bases from J; junction bases left unmatched: 4. CDR1 is MNHNS and CDR2 is SASEGT in the germline V gene. Written as DNA, the CDR3 is TGTGCCAGCAGTGAAGTAGCGGGGGCTTTCAATGAGCAGTTCTTC. This codes for CASSEVAGAFNEQFF.

The rearrangement links TRBV19 to TRBJ1-6; perhaps TRBD1 as D (5 bases). The length of the CDR3 is 15 residues. V was pared by 2 bases and J by 10 bases, with 15 bases between. CDR1 and CDR2 from the germline V gene are LNHDA and SQIVND (reference sequence). The CDR3 sequence is CASSIIGARGSPLHF. CDR3 in DNA: TGTGCCAGTAGTATAATTGGGGCGCGAGGATCACCCCTCCACTTT.

The sample holds a few counts of this clone. The chain uses TRBV6-5 and TRBJ1-1, with 9 bases fitting TRBD1. Germline values: CDR1 MNHEY, CDR2 SVGAGI. The CDR3 runs to 13 residues. Trimming removed 4 bases from V and 3 bases from J; junction bases left unmatched: 0. This CDR3 is CASSWTGDTEAFF. CDR3 in DNA: TGTGCCAGCAGTTGGACAGGGGACACTGAAGCTTTCTTT.

The V gene is TRBV30, the J gene TRBJ1-1, with D possibly being TRBD1 (6 bases). Germline CDR1 is GTSNPN and CDR2 is SVGIG (reference sequence). This CDR3 contains 13 residues. V lost 2 bases and J lost 2, with 9 bases in between. The DNA of the CDR3 is TGTGCCTGGAGTCGACAGGCCAACACTGAAGCTTTCTTT. Its translation is CAWSRQANTEAFF.

The V and J genes are TRBV12-2 and TRBJ2-1; the tabulated D call, TRBD1, remains unverified against the DNA. TRBV12-2 is a documented pseudogene. The CDR3 is 17 amino acids. The CDR3 here is CASRYLIGTGGQGEQFF. CDR3 coding DNA: TGTGCAAGTCGCTATTTAATCGGTACAGGGGGCCAGGGTGAGCAGTTCTTC.

The J gene is TRBJ1-1, the V gene TRBV9; 7 bases align to TRBD1. Per the germline V gene, CDR1 is SGDLS and CDR2 is YYNGEE. Trimming took 3 bases from V and 5 from J; bases not matched to a gene: 10. The CDR3 has 15 residues. The CDR3 spells CASSGTSRGRTEAFF. CDR3 sequence (DNA): TGTGCCAGCAGCGGGACGTCCAGGGGGAGGACTGAAGCTTTCTTT.

The chain employs TRBV18 and TRBJ1-2; tentatively, D is TRBD1 (5 bases). Trimming removed 2 bases from V and 2 bases from J, with 6 bases in between. This CDR3 is built from 13 residues. CDR1 is KGHSH, CDR2 LQKENI, per germline. In DNA form, the CDR3 reads TGTGCCAGCTCACCAGGACAAAACTATGGCTACACCTTC. This translates into CASSPGQNYGYTF.

The chain employs TRBV7-3 and TRBJ2-2; D gene uncertain. There are 14 residues in the CDR3. The V gene's germline CDR1 is SGHTA and CDR2 FQGTGA. The ends were cut back, 5 bases at V and 2 bases at J, with 9 bases in the middle. For the CDR3, the DNA is TGTGCCAGCAGCCCCGGTCCCAACACCGGGGAGCTGTTTTTT. It yields the protein CASSPGPNTGELFF.

V gene TRBV24-1 combines with J gene TRBJ2-7; D is uncertain. CDR3 length: 16 amino acids. Germline V gene data show CDR1 as KGHDR and CDR2 as SFDVKD. V was trimmed by 0 bases and J by 0 bases, leaving 11 bases between them. CDR3 in DNA: TGTGCCACCAGTGATTTGGAATGGCCAAGCTCCTACGAGCAGTACTTC. It encodes CATSDLEWPSSYEQYF.

The genes are TRBV19 and TRBJ1-2, with TRBD1 as a possible D gene (6 bases). The CDR3 runs to 15 residues. Germline V CDR1 and CDR2: LNHDA, SQIVND (reference sequence). Between the trimmed V and J ends, which lost 3 bases and 2 bases, there was a span of 13 bases. Written as DNA, the CDR3 is TGTGCCAGTAGTATCGCCCAGGGGCACAACTATGGCTACACCTTC. Translating gives CASSIAQGHNYGYTF.